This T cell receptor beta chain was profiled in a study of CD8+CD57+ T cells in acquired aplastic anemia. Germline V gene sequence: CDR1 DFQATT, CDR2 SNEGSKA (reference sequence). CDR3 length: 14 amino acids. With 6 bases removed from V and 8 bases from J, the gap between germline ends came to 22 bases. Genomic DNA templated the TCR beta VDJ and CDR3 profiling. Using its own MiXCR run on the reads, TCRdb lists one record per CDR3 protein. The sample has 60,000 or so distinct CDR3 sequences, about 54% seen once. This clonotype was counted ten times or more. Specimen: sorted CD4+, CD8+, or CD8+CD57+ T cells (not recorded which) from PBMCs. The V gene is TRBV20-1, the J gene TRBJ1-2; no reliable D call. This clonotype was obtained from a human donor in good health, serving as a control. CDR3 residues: CSAAGWWDGDGYTF. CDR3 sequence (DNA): TGCAGTGCGGCCGGGTGGTGGGATGGAGACGGCTACACCTTC.